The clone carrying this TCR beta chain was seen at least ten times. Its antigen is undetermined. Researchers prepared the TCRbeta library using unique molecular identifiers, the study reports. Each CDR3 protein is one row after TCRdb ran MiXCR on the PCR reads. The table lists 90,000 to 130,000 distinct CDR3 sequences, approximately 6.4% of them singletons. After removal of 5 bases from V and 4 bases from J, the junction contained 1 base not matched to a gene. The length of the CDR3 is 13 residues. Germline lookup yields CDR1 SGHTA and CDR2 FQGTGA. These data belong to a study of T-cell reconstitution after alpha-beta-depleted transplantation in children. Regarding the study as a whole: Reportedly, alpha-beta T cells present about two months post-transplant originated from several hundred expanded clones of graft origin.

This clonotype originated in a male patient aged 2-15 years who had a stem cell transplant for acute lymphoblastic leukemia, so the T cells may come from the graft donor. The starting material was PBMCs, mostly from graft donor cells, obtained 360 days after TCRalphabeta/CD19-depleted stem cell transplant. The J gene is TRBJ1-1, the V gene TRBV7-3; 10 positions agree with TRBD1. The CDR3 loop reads CASSRDRGTEAFF. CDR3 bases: TGTGCCAGCAGCCGGGACAGGGGCACTGAAGCTTTCTTT.